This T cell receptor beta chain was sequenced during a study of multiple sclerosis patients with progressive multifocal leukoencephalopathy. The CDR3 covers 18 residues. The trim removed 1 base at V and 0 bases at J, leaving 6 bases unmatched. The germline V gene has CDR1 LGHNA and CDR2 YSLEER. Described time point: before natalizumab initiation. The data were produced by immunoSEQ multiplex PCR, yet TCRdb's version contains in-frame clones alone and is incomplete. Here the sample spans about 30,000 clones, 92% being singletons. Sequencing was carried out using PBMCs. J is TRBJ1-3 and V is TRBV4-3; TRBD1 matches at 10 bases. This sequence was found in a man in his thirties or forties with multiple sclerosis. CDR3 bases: TGCGCCAGCAGCCAAGCGACAGGGGGCTCGAGCTCTGGAAACACCATATATTTT. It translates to CASSQATGGSSSGNTIYF.